These 21 T cell receptor beta chains share one sample of origin, sequenced in a study of T cells after yellow fever vaccination. Via MiXCR, TCRdb re-called the 5' RACE reads, giving one row per CDR3 protein. The repertoire holds 310,000 or so distinct CDR3 sequences, with 3% to 4.5% as singletons. This specimen consisted of PBMCs, obtained on the day of the yellow fever booster vaccination. The receptors were sampled from a man between 18 and 35 years old who received the YFV17D yellow fever vaccine.

This clonotype was found a few times. V usage is TRBV2 and J usage is TRBJ2-1, with 8 bases fitting TRBD2. The CDR3 is made up of 15 amino acids. Germline V gene data show CDR1 as SNHLY and CDR2 as FYNNEI. The V gene end was trimmed by 1 base and the J gene end by 4 bases; junction bases not matched to a gene: 3. CDR3 nucleotides: TGTGCCAGCAGTGAAGACGGGGGGGCATACAATGAGCAGTTCTTC. This gives the protein CASSEDGGAYNEQFF.

This clonotype was observed a few times. J is TRBJ1-5 and V is TRBV20-1; 10 bases align to TRBD1. CDR1 and CDR2 from the germline V gene are DFQATT and SNEGSKA (reference sequence). The CDR3 extends over 17 amino acids. J was trimmed by 2 bases and V by 2 bases; bases with no gene match: 9. This CDR3 is CSARSDRGRVGNQPQHF. The CDR3 DNA reads TGCAGTGCTAGAAGTGACAGGGGGCGCGTGGGCAATCAGCCCCAGCATTTT.

This clonotype has a count of ten or more. The rearrangement links TRBV11-2 to TRBJ2-1, with 7 bases fitting TRBD2. Trimming removed 1 base from V and 6 bases from J; junction bases left unmatched: 12. The CDR3 loop spans 17 amino acids. The V gene's germline CDR1 is SGHAT and CDR2 FQNNGV. CDR3 nucleotide sequence: TGTGCCAGCAGCTTAGGGGCTAGCGGTACCGGAGGCAATGAGCAGTTCTTC. Translation: CASSLGASGTGGNEQFF. Drawing the rest from reference TRBV11-2 and TRBJ2-1, the complete variable domain is EAGVAQSPRYKIIEKRQSVAFWCNPISGHATLYWYQQILGQGPKLLIQFQNNGVVDDSQLPKDRFSAERLKGVDSTLKIQPAKLEDSAVYLCASSLGASGTGGNEQFFGPGTRLTVL.

This clonotype occurred many times. The chain carries TRBV28 and TRBJ1-4, with 10 bases fitting TRBD1. The germline gives CDR1 MDHEN, CDR2 SYDVKM. The CDR3 spans 16 residues. The V gene end was trimmed by 5 bases and the J gene end by 4 bases; junction bases not matched to a gene: 7. In nucleotides, the CDR3 is TGTGCCAGCAGTCCCGGGACAGGGGCCGTTAATGAAAAACTGTTTTTT. Protein sequence: CASSPGTGAVNEKLFF. The variable domain in full, with the rest retrieved from reference TRBV28 and TRBJ1-4, is DVKVTQSSRYLVKRTGEKVFLECVQDMDHENMFWYRQDPGLGLRLIYFSYDVKMKEKGDIPEGYSVSREKKERFSLILESASTNQTSMYLCASSPGTGAVNEKLFFGSGTQLSVL.

This clonotype was seen a handful of times. This rearrangement joins TRBV4-1 to TRBJ1-6; D unclear. The germline V gene encodes CDR1 MGHRA and CDR2 YSYEKL. The CDR3 has 17 amino acids. V dropped 3 bases and J dropped 0 bases, with 12 bases sitting between them. CDR3 nucleotides: TGCGCCAGCAGCCATCCGGGAGCGGGCTCCTATAATTCACCCCTCCACTTT. As protein: CASSHPGAGSYNSPLHF.

Many counts were recorded for this clonotype. The chain combines TRBV28 with TRBJ2-3; D is perhaps TRBD2 (5 bases). The CDR3 has 16 residues. Germline lookup yields CDR1 MDHEN and CDR2 SYDVKM. V was pared by 4 bases and J by 2 bases, with 16 bases between. In DNA form, the CDR3 reads TGTGCCAGCAGTTCTGTCAGTCTGCGGGCCACAGATACGCAGTATTTT. Protein sequence: CASSSVSLRATDTQYF.

This clonotype was counted at least ten times. V usage is TRBV6-6 and J usage is TRBJ2-4, with D perhaps matching TRBD2 (6 bases). This CDR3 is built from 15 residues. Trimming took off 5 bases at V and 0 bases at J, with 11 bases between the two ends. Germline values: CDR1 MNHNY, CDR2 SVGAGI (reference sequence). CDR3 DNA sequence: TGTGCCAGCAGTGTGACGGGGGTAGCCAAAAACATTCAGTACTTC. It specifies CASSVTGVAKNIQYF.

This clonotype has ten or more counts. The chain's CDR3 is CASSPDRATYGYTF. The DNA for the CDR3 is TGTGCCAGCAGCCCCGACAGGGCCACTTATGGCTACACCTTC. This sequence joins TRBV7-2 and TRBJ1-2, with TRBD1 matching 7 bases. This CDR3 contains 14 residues. The germline gives CDR1 SGHTA, CDR2 FQGNSA. The V and J ends lost 5 bases and 5 bases, in that order; junction bases with no gene match: 8.

This clonotype occurred a few times. The chain recombines TRBV5-1 with TRBJ2-7, with 9 bases lining up with TRBD1. Per the germline V gene, CDR1 is SGHRS and CDR2 is YFSETQ. The J segment lost 3 bases and the V segment lost 4 bases, leaving 8 bases of the junction unmatched. The CDR3 covers 15 residues. CDR3 in DNA: TGCGCCAGCAGCGTATCCGGGACAGGGAACTACGAGCAGTACTTC. Translated, it gives CASSVSGTGNYEQYF.

The V gene is TRBV6-5, the J gene TRBJ1-2, with no clear D. The CDR3 runs to 13 residues. The germline V gene encodes CDR1 MNHEY and CDR2 SVGAGI. Trimming took off 5 bases at V and 7 bases at J, with 14 bases between the two ends. The CDR3 sequence is CASSTALYGGYTF. The CDR3, as DNA: TGTGCCAGCAGTACAGCCCTGTACGGTGGCTACACCTTC.

This clonotype was observed at least ten times. This rearrangement joins TRBV15 to TRBJ2-7; possible D gene TRBD1, 6 bases. This CDR3 spans 20 amino acids. The germline gives CDR1 LNHNV, CDR2 YYDKDF (reference sequence). V was clipped by 0 bases and J by 3 bases, with 27 bases between them. This CDR3 is CATSRDPRGRVTSLSYEQYF. The CDR3 DNA reads TGTGCCACCAGCAGAGATCCCAGGGGTCGGGTCACCTCATTGAGCTACGAGCAGTACTTC.

In this sample, this clonotype turned up many times. The chain employs TRBV27 and TRBJ2-7, with 8 positions matching TRBD2. V shed 4 bases and J 3 bases; nucleotides not matched to a gene: 5. There are 14 residues in the CDR3. The germline V gene has CDR1 MNHEY and CDR2 SMNVEV (reference sequence). CDR3 sequence (DNA): TGTGCCAGCAGTTCGGGGGGGGCGATCTACGAGCAGTACTTC. This translates into CASSSGGAIYEQYF.

This clonotype was detected many times. The chain links TRBV5-1 to TRBJ2-1; D ambiguous. Trimming took off 6 bases at V and 6 bases at J, with 22 bases between the two ends. CDR1 and CDR2 (germline): SGHRS, YFSETQ. The CDR3 is 16 amino acids. As DNA, the CDR3 is TGCGCCAGCAACTTACGGCGGTCCGGATTGGGCAATGAGCAGTTCTTC. This gives the protein CASNLRRSGLGNEQFF.

V usage is TRBV7-2 and J usage is TRBJ2-5; D might be TRBD1 (6 bases). The V gene's germline CDR1 is SGHTA and CDR2 FQGNSA. The CDR3 covers 16 residues. Trimming took 5 bases from V and 5 from J, leaving 21 bases between them. CDR3 DNA sequence: TGTGCCAGCAGCCAGGCCTCGGGACAAATGTGGGAGACCCAGTACTTC. Its translation: CASSQASGQMWETQYF.

This clonotype was counted many times. The chain employs TRBV15 and TRBJ2-1; D is ambiguous. The CDR3 is 13 residues long. The germline gives CDR1 LNHNV, CDR2 YYDKDF (reference sequence). V shed 7 bases and J shed 1 base, with 8 bases lying between them. The CDR3 loop reads CATTGGSYNEQFF. The CDR3 DNA follows: TGTGCCACCACTGGCGGATCCTACAATGAGCAGTTCTTC.

Many counts were recorded for this clonotype. This chain joins TRBV6-6 and TRBJ1-2; a possible D gene is TRBD1 (5 bases). V dropped 8 bases and J dropped 2 bases, with 9 bases sitting between them. Germline CDR1 is MNHNY and CDR2 is SVGAGI (reference sequence). The CDR3 contains 12 residues. The CDR3, as DNA: TGTGCCAGCGGGGGATCGAACTATGGCTACACCTTC. It translates to CASGGSNYGYTF.

The sample holds many counts of this clonotype. The V and J genes are TRBV7-2 and TRBJ2-3, with D tentatively TRBD1 (6 bases). The CDR3 covers 16 residues. With 5 bases removed from V and 4 bases from J, the gap between germline ends came to 19 bases. Germline V CDR1 and CDR2: SGHTA, FQGNSA. The CDR3 spells CASSLVQGLGADTQYF. The DNA for the CDR3 is TGTGCCAGCAGCCTTGTACAGGGCCTAGGGGCAGATACGCAGTATTTT.

This clonotype was counted only a few times. The chain combines TRBV4-2 with TRBJ1-1; no clear D. The CDR3 covers 17 residues. Germline V gene sequence: CDR1 LGHNA, CDR2 YNFKEQ. V gave up 0 bases and J gave up 6 bases, with 20 bases separating them. The CDR3: CASSQDYPIGVFPEAFF. The CDR3 DNA is TGTGCCAGCAGCCAAGATTACCCCATTGGGGTGTTCCCTGAAGCTTTCTTT.

This clonotype was observed at least ten times. This sequence joins TRBV12-3 or TRBV12-4 and TRBJ1-3; D is possibly TRBD1 (6 bases). V was clipped by 6 bases and J by 0 bases, with 15 bases between them. CDR3 length: 16 residues. This CDR3 reads CASRRGGQSSGNTIYF. Here the CDR3 DNA reads TGTGCCAGCAGACGTGGGGGCCAAAGCTCTGGAAACACCATATATTTT.

This clonotype appeared many times. The gene calls are TRBV7-2 and TRBJ2-2; D is unclear. V lost 3 bases, J lost 2 bases, and 4 bases lay in between. The CDR3 runs to 13 residues. Germline assignment: CDR1 SGHTA and CDR2 FQGNSA. Here the CDR3 reads CASSFLNTGELFF. Written as DNA, the CDR3 is TGTGCCAGCAGCTTCCTAAACACCGGGGAGCTGTTTTTT.

At least ten counts were recorded for this clonotype. The chain joins TRBV24-1 to TRBJ1-5, with 9 bases fitting TRBD1. V shed 9 bases, J shed 6 bases, and the junction held 11 bases outside the gene matches. This CDR3 has 15 amino acids. Germline assignment: CDR1 KGHDR and CDR2 SFDVKD. As DNA, the CDR3 is TGTGCCACCCGACCGACACAGGGGGCCGTTCAGCCCCAGCATTTT. Protein sequence: CATRPTQGAVQPQHF.